These T cell receptor beta chains were read from a single sample in a study of blood T cell repertoires in COVID-19. TCRdb keeps only in-frame clones here, not all; method: immunoSEQ multiplex PCR. The data hold 400,000 to 500,000 clones, with roughly 90% observed a single time. The sequenced sample consisted of PBMCs or T cells enriched from blood (not recorded which). The receptors come from a woman between 40 and 50 years old who had recovered from COVID-19. Both conserved end residues are part of each CDR3. The D gene is left open where the match is weak. Not all rows give a size; the values are once, few, many and, for expanded clones, a class.

>TRBJ1-4|-|TRBV15|-
CATSRFRDEKLFF
TGTGCCACCAGCAGATTCCGGGATGAAAAACTGTTTTTT
>TRBJ1-6|-|TRBV4-3|-
CASSQDSQGIHSPLHF
TGCGCCAGCAGCCAAGACTCCCAGGGGATACATTCACCCCTCCACTTT
>TRBJ1-2|TRBD1|TRBV9|once
CASSSTGLDRGHGYTF
TGTGCCAGCAGCTCCACCGGCCTGGACAGGGGGCATGGCTACACCTTC
>TRBJ1-3|-|TRBV7-6|-
CASSQGLPGNTIYF
TGTGCCAGCAGCCAGGGCCTGCCTGGAAACACCATATATTTT
>TRBJ1-4|TRBD1|TRBV5-8|-
CASSPRDSHEKLFF
TGTGCCAGCAGCCCGCGGGACAGCCATGAAAAACTGTTTTTT
>TRBJ1-6|-|TRBV2|-
CASIQKGLLYNSPLRF
TGTGCCAGCATCCAAAAGGGGCTACTTTATAATTCACCCCTCCGCTTT
>TRBJ2-1|-|TRBV11-2|-
CASSRGWRGGEQFF
TGTGCCAGCAGCCGGGGGTGGAGGGGAGGTGAGCAGTTCTTC
>TRBJ1-1|-|TRBV5-4|-
CASSLGRQLEAFF
TGTGCCAGCAGCTTGGGGAGACAGCTTGAAGCTTTCTTT
>TRBJ2-2|-|TRBV24-1|-
CATSDLSAEHTGELFF
TGTGCCACCAGTGATTTGTCAGCGGAACACACCGGGGAGCTGTTTTTT
>TRBJ1-2|-|TRBV5-1|-
CASSLDTGRGYGYTF
TGCGCCAGCAGCTTGGATACAGGCCGCGGCTATGGCTACACCTTC
>TRBJ1-1|-|TRBV4-2|-
CASSQTSGVARTEAFF
TGTGCCAGCAGCCAAACCTCAGGGGTCGCGCGGACTGAAGCTTTCTTT
>TRBJ1-2|-|TRBV10-2|-
CASSDETGYGYTF
TGCGCCAGCAGTGATGAGACGGGGTATGGCTACACCTTC
>TRBJ2-7|TRBD2|TRBV9|-
CASSVDLLAGGGEQYF
TGTGCCAGCAGCGTAGACCTACTAGCGGGAGGTGGTGAGCAGTACTTC
>TRBJ1-1|-|TRBV15|-
CATSREHRVYVEAFF
TGTGCCACCAGCAGAGAACACAGGGTGTATGTTGAAGCTTTCTTT
>TRBJ2-7|-|TRBV5-1|once
CASSFRDSYEQYF
TGCGCCAGCAGCTTTCGGGACTCCTACGAGCAGTACTTC
>TRBJ2-2|TRBD2|TRBV7-2|-
CASSFSAGGPGTGELFF
TGTGCCAGCAGCTTCTCGGCGGGAGGGCCGGGCACCGGGGAGCTGTTTTTT
>TRBJ1-2|-|TRBV2|-
CASSLTVYGYTF
TGTGCCAGCAGCCTGACAGTATATGGCTACACCTTC
>TRBJ2-2|TRBD2|TRBV10-2|-
CASLPSGRGTGELFF
TGCGCCAGCCTGCCCAGCGGGAGGGGTACCGGGGAGCTGTTTTTT
>TRBJ1-1|-|TRBV5-6|once
CASSQTDFGEAFF
TGTGCCAGCAGCCAGACAGATTTCGGTGAAGCTTTCTTT
>TRBJ1-4|TRBD1|TRBV7-2|-
CASSPGGGNEKLFF
TGTGCCAGCAGCCCAGGGGGCGGGAATGAAAAACTGTTTTTT
>TRBJ1-2|TRBD1|TRBV4-3|-
CASSHGQGYGYTF
TGCGCCAGCAGCCACGGACAGGGTTATGGCTACACCTTC